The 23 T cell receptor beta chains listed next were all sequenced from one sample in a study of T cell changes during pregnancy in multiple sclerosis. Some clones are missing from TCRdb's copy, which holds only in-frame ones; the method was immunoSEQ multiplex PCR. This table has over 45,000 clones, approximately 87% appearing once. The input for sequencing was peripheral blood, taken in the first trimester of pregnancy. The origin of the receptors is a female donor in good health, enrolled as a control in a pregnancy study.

CDR3 in amino acids: CASRPNRGIPQETQYF. The CDR3 nucleotides are TGTGCCAGCAGGCCAAACAGGGGAATACCCCAAGAGACCCAGTACTTC. The V call is TRBV2, the J call TRBJ2-5; TRBD1 aligns across 7 bases. The J segment lost 1 base and the V segment lost 6 bases, leaving 11 bases of the junction unmatched. CDR1 is SNHLY, CDR2 FYNNEI, per germline. The CDR3 has 16 amino acids.

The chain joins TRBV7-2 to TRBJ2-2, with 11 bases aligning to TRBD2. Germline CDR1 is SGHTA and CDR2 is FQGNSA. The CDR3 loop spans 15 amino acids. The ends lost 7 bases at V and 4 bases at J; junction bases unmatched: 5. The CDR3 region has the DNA TGTGCCAGCACCTGGACTAGCGGGCGCACCGGGGAGCTGTTTTTT. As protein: CASTWTSGRTGELFF.

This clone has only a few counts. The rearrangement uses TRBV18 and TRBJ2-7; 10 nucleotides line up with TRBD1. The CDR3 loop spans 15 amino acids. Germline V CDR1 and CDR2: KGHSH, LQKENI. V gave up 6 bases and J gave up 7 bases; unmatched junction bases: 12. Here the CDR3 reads CASSRAGTGVREQYF. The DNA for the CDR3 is TGTGCCAGCTCTCGAGCGGGGACAGGGGTGAGGGAGCAGTACTTC.

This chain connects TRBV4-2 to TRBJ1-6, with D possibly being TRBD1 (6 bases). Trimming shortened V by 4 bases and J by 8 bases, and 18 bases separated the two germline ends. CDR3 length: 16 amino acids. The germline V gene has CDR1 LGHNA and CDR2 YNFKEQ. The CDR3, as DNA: TGTGCCAGCAGCCTAACCGGGACACCGGGCGATTCACCCCTCCACTTT. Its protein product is CASSLTGTPGDSPLHF.

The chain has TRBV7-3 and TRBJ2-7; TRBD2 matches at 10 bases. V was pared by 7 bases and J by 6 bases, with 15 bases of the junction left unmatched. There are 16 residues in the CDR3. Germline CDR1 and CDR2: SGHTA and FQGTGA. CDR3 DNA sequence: TGTGCCAGCACCTCAGCTAGCGGGAGCGTACCGGGCGAGCAGTACTTC. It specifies CASTSASGSVPGEQYF.

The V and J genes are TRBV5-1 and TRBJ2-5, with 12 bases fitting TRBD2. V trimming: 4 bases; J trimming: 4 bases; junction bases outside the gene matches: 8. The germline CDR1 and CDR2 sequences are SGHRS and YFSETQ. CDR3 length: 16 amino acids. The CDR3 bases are TGCGCCAGCAGCCTTGTACTAGCGGGGGGAGGAGAGACCCAGTACTTC. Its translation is CASSLVLAGGGETQYF.

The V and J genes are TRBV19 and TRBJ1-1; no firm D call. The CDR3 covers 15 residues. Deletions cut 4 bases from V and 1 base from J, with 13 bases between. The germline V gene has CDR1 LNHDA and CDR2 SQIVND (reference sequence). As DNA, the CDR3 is TGTGCCAGTAGTAAACTTGGTGCTTCGAACACTGAAGCTTTCTTT. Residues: CASSKLGASNTEAFF.

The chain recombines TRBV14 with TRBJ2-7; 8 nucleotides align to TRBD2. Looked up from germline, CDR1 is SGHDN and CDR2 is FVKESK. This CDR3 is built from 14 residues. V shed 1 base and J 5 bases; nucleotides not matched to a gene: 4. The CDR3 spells CASSQAGRADEQYF. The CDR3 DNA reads TGTGCCAGCAGCCAAGCCGGGAGGGCCGACGAGCAGTACTTC.

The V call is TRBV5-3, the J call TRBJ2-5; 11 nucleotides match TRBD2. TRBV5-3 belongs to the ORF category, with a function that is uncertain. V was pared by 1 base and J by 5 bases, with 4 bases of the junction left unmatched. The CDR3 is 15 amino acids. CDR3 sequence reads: CARSLRLAGRETQYF. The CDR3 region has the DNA TGTGCCAGAAGCTTGAGACTAGCGGGGCGGGAGACCCAGTACTTC.

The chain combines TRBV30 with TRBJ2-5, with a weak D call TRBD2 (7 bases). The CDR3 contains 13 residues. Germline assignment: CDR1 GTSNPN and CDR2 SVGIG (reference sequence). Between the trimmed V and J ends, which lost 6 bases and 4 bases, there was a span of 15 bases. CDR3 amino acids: CACLGGGLETQYF. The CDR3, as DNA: TGTGCCTGTCTAGGGGGGGGTTTAGAGACCCAGTACTTC. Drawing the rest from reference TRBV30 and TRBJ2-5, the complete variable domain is SQTIHQWPATLVQPVGSPLSLECTVEGTSNPNLYWYRQAAGRGLQLLFYSVGIGQISSEVPQNLSASRPQDRQFILSSKKLLLSDSGFYLCACLGGGLETQYFGPGTRLLVL.

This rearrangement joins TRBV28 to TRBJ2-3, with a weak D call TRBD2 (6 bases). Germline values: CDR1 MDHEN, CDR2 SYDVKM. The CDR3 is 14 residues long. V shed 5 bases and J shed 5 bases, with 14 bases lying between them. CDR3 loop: CASSPGLVGDTQYF. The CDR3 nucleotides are TGTGCCAGCAGTCCGGGACTTGTTGGAGATACGCAGTATTTT.

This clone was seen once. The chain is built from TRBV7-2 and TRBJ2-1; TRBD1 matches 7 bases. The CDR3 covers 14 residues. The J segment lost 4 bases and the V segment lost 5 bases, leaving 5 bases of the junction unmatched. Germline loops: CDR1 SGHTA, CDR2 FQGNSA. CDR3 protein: CASSQRQGYNEQFF. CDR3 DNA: TGTGCCAGCAGCCAAAGACAGGGATACAATGAGCAGTTCTTC.

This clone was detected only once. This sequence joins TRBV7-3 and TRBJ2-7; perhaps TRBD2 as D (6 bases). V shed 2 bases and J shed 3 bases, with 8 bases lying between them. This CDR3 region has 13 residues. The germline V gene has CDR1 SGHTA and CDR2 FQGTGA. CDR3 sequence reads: CASSLGTVYEQYF. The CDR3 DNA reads TGTGCCAGCAGCTTAGGGACTGTCTACGAGCAGTACTTC.

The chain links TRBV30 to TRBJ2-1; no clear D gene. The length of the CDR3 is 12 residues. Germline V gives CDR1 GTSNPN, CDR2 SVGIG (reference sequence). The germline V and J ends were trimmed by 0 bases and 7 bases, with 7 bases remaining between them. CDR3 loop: CAWSVNANEQFF. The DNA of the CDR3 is TGTGCCTGGAGTGTAAATGCGAATGAGCAGTTCTTC. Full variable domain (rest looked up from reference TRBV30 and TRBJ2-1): SQTIHQWPATLVQPVGSPLSLECTVEGTSNPNLYWYRQAAGRGLQLLFYSVGIGQISSEVPQNLSASRPQDRQFILSSKKLLLSDSGFYLCAWSVNANEQFFGPGTRLTVL.

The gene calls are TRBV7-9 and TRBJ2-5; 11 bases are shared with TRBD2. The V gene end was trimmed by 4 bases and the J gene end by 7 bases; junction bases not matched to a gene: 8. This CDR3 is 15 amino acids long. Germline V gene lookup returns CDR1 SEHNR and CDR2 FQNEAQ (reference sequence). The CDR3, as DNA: TGTGCCAGCAGCTCGAAAACTAGCGGGAGCGGGACCCAGTACTTC. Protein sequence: CASSSKTSGSGTQYF.

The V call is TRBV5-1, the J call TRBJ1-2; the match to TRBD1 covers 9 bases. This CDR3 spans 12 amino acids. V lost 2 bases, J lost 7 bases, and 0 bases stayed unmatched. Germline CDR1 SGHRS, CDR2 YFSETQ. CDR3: CASSLQGAGYTF. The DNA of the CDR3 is TGCGCCAGCAGCTTACAGGGGGCTGGCTACACCTTC.

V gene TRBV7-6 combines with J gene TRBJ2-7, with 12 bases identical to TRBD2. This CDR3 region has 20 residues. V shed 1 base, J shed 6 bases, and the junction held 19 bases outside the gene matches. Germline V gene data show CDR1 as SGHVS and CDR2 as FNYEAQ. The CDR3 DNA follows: TGTGCCAGCAGCTTAGAAATTGGGACAGGACTGGGACTAGCGGGCCTCGAGCAGTACTTC. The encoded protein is CASSLEIGTGLGLAGLEQYF.

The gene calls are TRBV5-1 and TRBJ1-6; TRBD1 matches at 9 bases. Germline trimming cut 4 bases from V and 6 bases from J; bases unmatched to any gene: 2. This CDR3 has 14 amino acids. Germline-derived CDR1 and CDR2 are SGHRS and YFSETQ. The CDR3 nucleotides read TGCGCCAGCAGCCCGACAGGGGGTAATTCACCCCTCCACTTT. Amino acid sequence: CASSPTGGNSPLHF. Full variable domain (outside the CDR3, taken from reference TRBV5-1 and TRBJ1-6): KAGVTQTPRYLIKTRGQQVTLSCSPISGHRSVSWYQQTPGQGLQFLFEYFSETQRNKGNFPGRFSGRQFSNSRSEMNVSTLELGDSALYLCASSPTGGNSPLHFGNGTRLTVT.

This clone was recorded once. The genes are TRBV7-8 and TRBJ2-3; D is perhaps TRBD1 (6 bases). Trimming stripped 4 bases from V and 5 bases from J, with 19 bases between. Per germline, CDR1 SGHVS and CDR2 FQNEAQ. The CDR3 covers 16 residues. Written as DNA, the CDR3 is TGTGCCAGCAGCTATATGAGGGCAGGGGTCATAGATACGCAGTATTTT. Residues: CASSYMRAGVIDTQYF.

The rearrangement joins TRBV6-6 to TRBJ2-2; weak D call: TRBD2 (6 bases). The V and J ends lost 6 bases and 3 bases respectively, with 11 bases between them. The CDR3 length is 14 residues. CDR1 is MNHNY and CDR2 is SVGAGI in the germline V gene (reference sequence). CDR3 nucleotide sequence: TGTGCCAGCAGCTCGGGACTTTACACCGGGGAGCTGTTTTTT. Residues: CASSSGLYTGELFF.

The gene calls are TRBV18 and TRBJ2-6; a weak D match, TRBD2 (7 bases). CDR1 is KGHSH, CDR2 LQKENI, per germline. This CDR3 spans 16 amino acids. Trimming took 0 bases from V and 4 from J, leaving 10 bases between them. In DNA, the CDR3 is TGTGCCAGCTCACCACCCGGGGGGCTGGGGGCCAACGTCCTGACTTTC. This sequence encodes CASSPPGGLGANVLTF.

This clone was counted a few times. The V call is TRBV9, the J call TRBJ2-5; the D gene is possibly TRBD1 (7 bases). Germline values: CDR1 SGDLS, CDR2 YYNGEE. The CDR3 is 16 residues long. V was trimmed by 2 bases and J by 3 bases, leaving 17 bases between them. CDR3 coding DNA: TGTGCCAGCAGCGTTAGGGACAGATCGGGAGAAGAGACCCAGTACTTC. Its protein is CASSVRDRSGEETQYF.

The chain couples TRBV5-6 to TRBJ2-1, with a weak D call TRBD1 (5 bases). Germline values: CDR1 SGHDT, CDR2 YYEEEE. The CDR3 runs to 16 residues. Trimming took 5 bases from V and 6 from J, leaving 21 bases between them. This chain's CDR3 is CASSNLQASFVNEQFF. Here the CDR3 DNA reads TGTGCCAGCAGTAATTTACAGGCTTCATTCGTCAATGAGCAGTTCTTC.